Below, one T cell receptor (beta chain) is given with its context. The data were taken from a study of T-cell reconstitution after alpha-beta-depleted transplantation in children. Germline V gene sequence: CDR1 MNHEY, CDR2 SMNVEV (reference sequence). With 0 bases removed from V and 4 bases from J, the gap between germline ends came to 10 bases. The CDR3 extends over 15 amino acids. Unique molecular identifiers were incorporated during preparation of the TCRbeta library. TCRdb called the PCR reads again in MiXCR, with one record for every CDR3 protein. The table includes about 980,000 distinct CDR3 sequences, 25% to 30% detected once.

This TCR came from a boy in the first two years of life who had a stem cell transplant for SCID, so the T cells may come from the graft donor. The sample consisted of PBMCs, mostly from graft donor cells, taken 360 days after TCRalphabeta/CD19-depleted stem cell transplant. The chain is built from TRBV27 and TRBJ1-5; D possibly corresponds to TRBD1 (6 bases). The DNA of the CDR3 is TGTGCCAGCAGTTTATCACAGGGACGGAATCAGCCCCAGCATTTT. Amino acid sequence: CASSLSQGRNQPQHF.